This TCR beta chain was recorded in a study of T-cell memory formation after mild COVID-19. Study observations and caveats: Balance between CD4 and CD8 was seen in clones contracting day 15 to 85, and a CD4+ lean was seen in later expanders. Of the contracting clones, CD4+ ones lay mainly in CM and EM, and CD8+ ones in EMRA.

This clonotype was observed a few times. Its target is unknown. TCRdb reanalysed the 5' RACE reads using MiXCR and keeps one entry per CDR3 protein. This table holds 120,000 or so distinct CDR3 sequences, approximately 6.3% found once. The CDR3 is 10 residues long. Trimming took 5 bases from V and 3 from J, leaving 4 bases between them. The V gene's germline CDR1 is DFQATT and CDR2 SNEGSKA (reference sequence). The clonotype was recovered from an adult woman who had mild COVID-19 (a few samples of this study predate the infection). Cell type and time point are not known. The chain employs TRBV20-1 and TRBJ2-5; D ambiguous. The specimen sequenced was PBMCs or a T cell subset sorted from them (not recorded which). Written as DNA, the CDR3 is TGCAGTGCTTTGAAAGAGACCCAGTACTTC. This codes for CSALKETQYF.